Listed below are T cell receptor beta chains from one sample, sequenced in a study of T cell changes during pregnancy in multiple sclerosis. Assay used: immunoSEQ multiplex PCR; TCRdb lists only in-frame clones, some missing. In the table there are tens of thousands of clones, just over 90% of which are singletons. Sample: CD4+ T cells from peripheral blood mononuclear cells, taken in the second trimester of pregnancy. Receptor source: a female donor with multiple sclerosis, enrolled in a pregnancy study. CDR3s include the opening cysteine and the closing phenylalanine or tryptophan. The D gene is left open where the match is weak. The listing skips clone size in some rows; elsewhere it reads once, few, many or a size class.

cdr3_length	clone_size	v_call	d_call	j_call	cdr3_nt	cdr3_aa
16	.	TRBV19	TRBD1	TRBJ1-1	TGTGCCAGTAGTCCCCTCGTAGGGACAGGGAACACTGAAGCTTTCTTT	CASSPLVGTGNTEAFF
18	.	TRBV7-9	.	TRBJ2-2	TGTGCCAGCAGCTTAGATTTATACGGCGGGATAAGCGCCGGGGAGCTGTTTTTT	CASSLDLYGGISAGELFF
16	.	TRBV15	.	TRBJ1-2	TGTGCCACCAGCAGAGGTGGTTTCGAGAGGCACTATGGCTACACCTTC	CATSRGGFERHYGYTF
13	.	TRBV7-8	.	TRBJ1-1	TGTGCCAGCAGCGTTATTAGGAACACTGAAGCTTTCTTT	CASSVIRNTEAFF
18	.	TRBV11-2	TRBD1	TRBJ2-4	TGTGCCAGCAGCTTTACAGGGGGCTTATCTCTGGCCAAAAACATTCAGTACTTC	CASSFTGGLSLAKNIQYF
16	few	TRBV5-3	.	TRBJ1-3	TGTGCCAGAAGCTTGGGGCACGTGGTAGCCGGAAACACCATATATTTT	CARSLGHVVAGNTIYF
14	.	TRBV5-4	TRBD1	TRBJ1-1	TGTGCCAGCAGACAGGGGGGGACTAACACTGAAGCTTTCTTT	CASRQGGTNTEAFF
12	.	TRBV18	.	TRBJ2-5	TGTGCCAGCTCACCTCTTCGAGAGACCCAGTACTTC	CASSPLRETQYF
15	.	TRBV2	TRBD1	TRBJ2-7	TGTGCCAGCAGTGATTCTCGGGACAGGGGACACGAGCAGTACTTC	CASSDSRDRGHEQYF
15	.	TRBV6-1	.	TRBJ1-2	TGTGCCACCGTGGGGGGAACCCTCTTTAACTATGGCTACACCTTC	CATVGGTLFNYGYTF
15	.	TRBV6-6	TRBD2	TRBJ2-3	TGTGCCAGCAGTTATACTAGCGGGAGGGTGGATACGCAGTATTTT	CASSYTSGRVDTQYF
13	.	TRBV6-5	.	TRBJ2-1	TGTGCCAGCAGCCCCCCAAGGGGCTATGAGCAGTTCTTC	CASSPPRGYEQFF
17	.	TRBV2	.	TRBJ1-6	TGTGCCGGCGCGCCAGGTGGGGCGCTGACCTATAATTCACCCCTCCACTTT	CAGAPGGALTYNSPLHF
12	.	TRBV28	TRBD2	TRBJ2-2	TGTGCCAGCAGTGGGACTAGCGGGAGGGAAGTTTTT	CASSGTSGREVF
14	.	TRBV28	.	TRBJ1-5	TGTGCCAGCAGTCTTTCAGGGGTTGTCCAGCCCCAGCATTTT	CASSLSGVVQPQHF
14	.	TRBV18	.	TRBJ2-7	TGTGCCAGCTCGCGCCCCGGGGTAGGAGGCGAGCAGTACTTC	CASSRPGVGGEQYF
14	once	TRBV30	TRBD1	TRBJ2-7	TGTGCCTGGAGTGCTAGGACAGGGCACGACGAGCAGTACTTC	CAWSARTGHDEQYF
14	.	TRBV7-9	TRBD1	TRBJ2-5	TGTGCCAGCAGCCCCCCCCCGGGACAGGAGACCCAGTACTTC	CASSPPPGQETQYF
17	.	TRBV28	TRBD1	TRBJ2-7	TGTGCCAGTACCCCCCCCCAACAGGGGCCCGGGTCCTACGAGCAGTACTTC	CASTPPQQGPGSYEQYF
12	.	TRBV30	TRBD1	TRBJ1-2	TGTGCCTGGCAAAGGGGGCCCTATGGCTACACCTTC	CAWQRGPYGYTF
15	.	TRBV7-8	.	TRBJ2-3	TGTGCCAGCAGAATAAACCTAGCTAGCACAGATACGCAGTATTTT	CASRINLASTDTQYF
14	.	TRBV5-1	.	TRBJ1-4	TGCGCCAGCAGCTTGCAGGGTCCTAATGAAAAACTGTTTTTT	CASSLQGPNEKLFF
16	.	TRBV5-5	.	TRBJ1-4	TGTGCCAGCAGCCCGCTCCAGGGGTTGGCTAATGAAAAACTGTTTTTT	CASSPLQGLANEKLFF
15	.	TRBV25-1	TRBD2	TRBJ2-1	TGTGCCAGCAGTGACGGCGGGAGGGTAAGGAATGAGCAGTTCTTC	CASSDGGRVRNEQFF
14	.	TRBV18	TRBD1	TRBJ1-2	TGTGCCAGCTCATCGCAGGGGGTCAGCTATGGCTACACCTTC	CASSSQGVSYGYTF
13	.	TRBV19	.	TRBJ2-3	TGTGCCAGTATGGCCCCACACACAGATACGCAGTATTTT	CASMAPHTDTQYF
15	.	TRBV6-5	TRBD1	TRBJ1-2	TGTGCCAGCAGTTACACCCAACAGGGGTCGCGGGGCTACACCTTC	CASSYTQQGSRGYTF
15	.	TRBV19	.	TRBJ1-2	TGTGCCAGTAGGGATGAAGGGAGGCGGATCTATGGCTACACCTTC	CASRDEGRRIYGYTF
11	.	TRBV18	.	TRBJ2-1	TGTGCCAGCTCAGATCTAGCTGAGCAGTTCTTC	CASSDLAEQFF
14	.	TRBV10-3	TRBD1	TRBJ2-7	TGTGCCATCAGTTCGGGACAGGGCTCCTACGAGCAGTACTTC	CAISSGQGSYEQYF
17	.	TRBV27	TRBD1	TRBJ1-2	TGTGCCAGCAGTTTACCCCCAAACTCGGACAGGGGCTATGGCTACACCTTC	CASSLPPNSDRGYGYTF
14	.	TRBV6-1	.	TRBJ1-3	TGTGCCAGCAGTCCCGGGACACCCCGAAACACCATATATTTT	CASSPGTPRNTIYF
16	.	TRBV9	TRBD1	TRBJ1-2	TGTGCCAGCAGCGCAACAGGGGGCGAAGGGGGCTATGGCTACACCTTC	CASSATGGEGGYGYTF
15	.	TRBV5-1	TRBD2	TRBJ2-1	TGCGCCAGCACCCCTAGACTAGCGGATTACAATGAGCAGTTCTTC	CASTPRLADYNEQFF
15	.	TRBV15	.	TRBJ1-1	TGTGCCACCAGCCCTCAGGACAGATTTAAGACTGAAGCTTTCTTT	CATSPQDRFKTEAFF
17	.	TRBV27	.	TRBJ1-2	TGTGCCAGCAACTCGTGGGGGGTACACGGCAGTCTGAATGGCTACACCTTC	CASNSWGVHGSLNGYTF
18	.	TRBV4-2	.	TRBJ2-1	TGTGCCAGCAGCCAAGGAGGTATGCAGGGCACTGTCCCGTATGAGCAGTTCTTC	CASSQGGMQGTVPYEQFF
13	.	TRBV5-4	.	TRBJ1-1	TGTGCCAGCAGCTCGGGTCTGATCACTGAAGCTTTCTTT	CASSSGLITEAFF
14	.	TRBV5-1	.	TRBJ2-1	TGCGCCAGCAGCTTGGAGGCAGGGGCATATGAGCAGTTCTTC	CASSLEAGAYEQFF
13	.	TRBV30	.	TRBJ1-2	TGTGCCTGGATGAGAGGGAGGAACTATGGCTACACCTTC	CAWMRGRNYGYTF
16	.	TRBV18	TRBD1	TRBJ1-3	TGTGCCAGCTCACCGACAGGGGCTAGCTCTGGAAACACCATATATTTT	CASSPTGASSGNTIYF
16	.	TRBV10-3	.	TRBJ1-3	TGTGCCATCAGTGAGACATTCCCTCTCTCTGGAAACACCATATATTTT	CAISETFPLSGNTIYF
13	.	TRBV30	.	TRBJ1-1	TGTGCCTGGAGTAAGAGTCAAGTCACTGAAGCTTTCTTT	CAWSKSQVTEAFF
16	.	TRBV6-1	TRBD1	TRBJ1-2	TGTGCCAGCAGTGAAACGGGACAGTCCTCAATCGGGCGCTACACCTTC	CASSETGQSSIGRYTF
15	.	TRBV11-3	.	TRBJ2-2	TGTGCCAGCAGCTTAGAAGGACAGTCGACCGGGGAGCTGTTTTTT	CASSLEGQSTGELFF
17	.	TRBV18	.	TRBJ1-3	TGTGCCAGCTCACCACGCCGGGATCCTTTAGGAGGAAACACCATATATTTT	CASSPRRDPLGGNTIYF
14	.	TRBV30	TRBD1	TRBJ1-2	TGTGCCTGGAGCCTGTCAGGGGGCGGCTATGGCTACACCTTC	CAWSLSGGGYGYTF
13	.	TRBV4-3	.	TRBJ1-1	TGCGCCAGCAGCCAAGCGGGGAACACTGAAGCTTTCTTT	CASSQAGNTEAFF
12	.	TRBV30	TRBD1	TRBJ2-7	TGTGCCTGGACAGTCGGGACAGCGAAGCAGTACTTC	CAWTVGTAKQYF
13	.	TRBV5-5	.	TRBJ1-5	TGTGCCAGCAGCCCCGCGAGCCATCAGCCCCAGCATTTT	CASSPASHQPQHF
15	.	TRBV4-3	.	TRBJ1-1	TGCGCCAGCAGCCAGCTGGGTCCTGGCGGCACTGAAGCTTTCTTT	CASSQLGPGGTEAFF
14	.	TRBV5-1	.	TRBJ1-1	TGCGCCAGCAGCGTTGAGTTGTGGAACACTGAAGCTTTCTTT	CASSVELWNTEAFF
15	.	TRBV19	.	TRBJ1-2	TGTGCCAGTAGTCCCGGACGGGACTCATCGAATGGCTACACCTTC	CASSPGRDSSNGYTF
14	.	TRBV5-1	.	TRBJ2-7	TGCGCCAGCAGCTTGGCCTTAGAGGAAGACGAGCAGTACTTC	CASSLALEEDEQYF
15	.	TRBV30	.	TRBJ1-4	TGTGCCTGGAGTGTGTGGGACACCCGTATTGAAAAACTGTTTTTT	CAWSVWDTRIEKLFF